Listed here is a single TCR beta chain. In the original workflow: Reference gene primer amplification yielded estimated nucleated cell counts. Repertoires were generated with immunoSEQ multiplex PCR, while TCRdb's copy carries only in-frame clones and drops some. From that table come the V and J calls and clone size; the DNA was used to work out D and trimming. This table has around 300,000 clones, approximately 85% appearing once. The data are from a study of blood T cell repertoires in COVID-19. Study background: Acute and convalescent COVID-19 samples came from the United States, Italy and Spain. Sample material is recorded as cDNA or gDNA derived from T cells, B-cell-depleted T cells, or PBMCs.

The germline V and J ends were trimmed by 2 bases and 0 bases, with 9 bases remaining between them. This CDR3 comprises 15 residues. The germline V gene encodes CDR1 PRHDT and CDR2 FYEKMQ (reference sequence). This sequence was found in a human donor in a cohort sampled during active COVID-19. The material sequenced was peripheral blood. The chain has TRBV13 and TRBJ2-3; D possibly corresponds to TRBD1 (7 bases). CDR3 protein: CASSLSGGSTDTQYF. The CDR3 DNA follows: TGTGCCAGCAGCTTATCAGGGGGGAGCACAGATACGCAGTATTTT.